The 18 T cell receptor beta chains reported below all come from one sample, sequenced in a study of blood T cells in healthy people across ages. A sample-barcoded 5' primer and a J-beta primer mix were used in a second PCR of roughly 7 to 11 cycles. TCRdb itself ran the 5' RACE reads through MiXCR, one entry per CDR3 protein. There are 1,800,000 or so distinct CDR3 sequences in the sample; about two fifths occur only once, and more than 20% lies in the top ten. Sequences were obtained from blood. The receptors shown here come from a human donor in good health.

On this clonotype itself: Sequence at one end of the junction differs from germline and may be a read error. The rearrangement joins TRBV4-2 to TRBJ2-3, with 8 nucleotides matching TRBD2. The CDR3 is 16 residues long. From germline, CDR1 is LGHNA and CDR2 YNFKEQ. The CDR3 nucleotides are TGTGCCAGTAGCCAAGATACAGCGGGGGCGGGGGATACGCAGTATTTT. Its translation is CASSQDTAGAGDTQYF.

This clonotype has a handful of counts. The chain employs TRBV20-1 and TRBJ2-1, with 8 nucleotides matching TRBD2. V lost 2 bases, J lost 1 base, and 4 bases stayed unmatched. Looked up from germline, CDR1 is DFQATT and CDR2 is SNEGSKA (reference sequence). This CDR3 comprises 15 residues. The CDR3 DNA sequence: TGCAGTGCTAGACCTGGACTAGCATCCTACAATGAGCAGTTCTTC. Residues: CSARPGLASYNEQFF.

This sequence joins TRBV20-1 and TRBJ2-7; 9 bases match TRBD1. The germline gives CDR1 DFQATT, CDR2 SNEGSKA (reference sequence). V was pared by 6 bases and J by 1 base, with 7 bases of the junction left unmatched. The CDR3 is 14 amino acids. CDR3 in DNA: TGCAGTGCCCCCGGGACAGGGACGTCCTACGAGCAGTACTTC. Translated, it gives CSAPGTGTSYEQYF.

The chain has TRBV29-1 and TRBJ2-1; unclear D gene. Germline-derived CDR1 and CDR2 are SQVTM and ANQGSEA. With 7 bases removed from V and 2 bases from J, the gap between germline ends came to 6 bases. The CDR3 extends over 11 amino acids. CDR3 residues: CSGMAYNEQFF. CDR3 DNA: TGCAGCGGGATGGCCTACAATGAGCAGTTCTTC.

This clonotype has a handful of counts. This chain uses TRBV20-1 with TRBJ2-3; D is perhaps TRBD1 or TRBD2 (5 bases each). Germline V gene lookup returns CDR1 DFQATT and CDR2 SNEGSKA (reference sequence). Trimming took 6 bases from V and 4 from J, leaving 11 bases between them. This CDR3 spans 12 amino acids. The DNA of the CDR3 is TGCAGTGCATGGGGGAGTGCAGATACGCAGTATTTT. This encodes CSAWGSADTQYF.

CDR3 in DNA: TGTGCCAGCACCAAGACAGCGAACACCGGGGAGCTGTTTTTT. Translation: CASTKTANTGELFF. The rearrangement joins TRBV7-2 to TRBJ2-2, with D possibly matching TRBD1 (5 bases). The CDR3 sequence is 14 residues long. Trimming removed 7 bases from V and 0 bases from J, with 9 bases in between. Germline CDR1 SGHTA, CDR2 FQGNSA.

This chain joins TRBV7-4 and TRBJ2-5; 9 bases match TRBD2. Germline V gene data show CDR1 as SGHVT and CDR2 as SQSDAQ. CDR3 length equals 12 residues. In nucleotides, the CDR3 is TGTGGCCCTTGGCGGGGGGGAGAGACCCAGTACTTC. Translated, it gives CGPWRGGETQYF.

This chain joins TRBV7-3 and TRBJ1-1; 7 bases fit TRBD1. Looked up from germline, CDR1 is SGHTA and CDR2 is FQGTGA. Unmatched junction bases numbered 11, after V lost 8 bases and J lost 5 bases. The CDR3 has 14 residues. CDR3 amino acids: CASRKDRARTEAFF. The CDR3 DNA is TGTGCCAGCCGTAAAGACAGGGCTAGGACTGAAGCTTTCTTT.

The chain uses TRBV7-3 and TRBJ2-1; possible D gene TRBD1, 8 bases. Trimming shortened V by 1 base and J by 3 bases, and 13 bases separated the two germline ends. This CDR3 comprises 16 residues. Germline lookup yields CDR1 SGHTA and CDR2 FQGTGA. The CDR3 DNA sequence: TGTGCCAGCAGCTTAAGGGGGGGACAGGTCTACAATGAGCAGTTCTTC. It specifies CASSLRGGQVYNEQFF.

This rearrangement joins TRBV4-2 to TRBJ2-3; D is uncertain. Deletions cut 0 bases from V and 5 bases from J, with 15 bases between. Germline V gives CDR1 LGHNA, CDR2 YNFKEQ. CDR3 length: 16 amino acids. The CDR3 protein is CASSQDQLLLGDTQYF. CDR3 DNA sequence: TGTGCCAGCAGCCAAGATCAGTTGTTATTAGGAGATACGCAGTATTTT.

The chain is built from TRBV6-2 or TRBV6-3 and TRBJ1-2, with TRBD1 matching over 10 bases. V shed 4 bases, J shed 6 bases, and the junction held 5 bases outside the gene matches. Looked up from germline, CDR1 is MNHEY and CDR2 is SVGEGT. CDR3 size: 14 residues. For the CDR3, the DNA is TGTGCCAGCAGTTCCCGGGACAGGGGCAATGGCTACACCTTC. Translation: CASSSRDRGNGYTF.

The gene calls are TRBV5-1 and TRBJ1-4, with D unresolved. Germline V CDR1 and CDR2: SGHRS, YFSETQ. The CDR3 has 13 amino acids. Trimming pared 9 bases from V and 8 bases from J, leaving 17 bases between. This CDR3 is CATKVGSGEKLFF. In DNA, the CDR3 is TGCGCCACCAAGGTGGGGTCGGGGGAAAAACTGTTTTTT. Full variable domain (rest looked up from reference TRBV5-1 and TRBJ1-4): KAGVTQTPRYLIKTRGQQVTLSCSPISGHRSVSWYQQTPGQGLQFLFEYFSETQRNKGNFPGRFSGRQFSNSRSEMNVSTLELGDSALYLCATKVGSGEKLFFGSGTQLSVL.

V and J are TRBV7-2 and TRBJ1-2, with unresolved D. The V gene lost 1 base and the J gene lost 6 bases, with 15 bases spanning the gap. Germline V gene data show CDR1 as SGHTA and CDR2 as FQGNSA. This CDR3 has 15 residues. The DNA for the CDR3 is TGTGCCAGCAGCTTAGTAGTCAGAGCCTGGGATGGCTACACCTTC. This sequence encodes CASSLVVRAWDGYTF.

The chain couples TRBV24-1 to TRBJ2-7, with D possibly matching TRBD1 (6 bases). Trimming removed 3 bases from V and 0 bases from J, with 11 bases in between. Germline CDR1 reads KGHDR; CDR2 reads SFDVKD. This CDR3 comprises 15 residues. The CDR3 here is CATSDIGQSSYEQYF. The DNA of the CDR3 is TGTGCCACCAGTGATATTGGACAGAGCTCCTACGAGCAGTACTTC.

This clonotype turned up a few times. J is TRBJ2-7 and V is TRBV9; 9 bases align to TRBD1. Trimming at V came to 3 bases and at J to 5 bases, leaving 6 bases not matched to a gene. This CDR3 is 14 amino acids long. Germline V gene lookup returns CDR1 SGDLS and CDR2 YYNGEE. CDR3 DNA sequence: TGTGCCAGCAGCGCGGGACAGGGCAGGAACGAGCAGTACTTC. This translates into CASSAGQGRNEQYF.

The genes are TRBV12-3 or TRBV12-4 and TRBJ1-1; unclear D gene. V was shortened by 3 bases and J by 0 bases, with 8 bases between the two germline ends. There are 14 residues in the CDR3. The CDR3 nucleotides read TGTGCCAGCAGTTTCAACCGGGTGAACACTGAAGCTTTCTTT. This translates into CASSFNRVNTEAFF.

This chain links TRBV7-6 with TRBJ2-5; no clear D. Between the trimmed V and J ends, which lost 3 bases and 5 bases, there was a span of 16 bases. CDR3 size: 15 residues. The germline V gene has CDR1 SGHVS and CDR2 FNYEAQ. In nucleotides, the CDR3 is TGTGCCAGCAGCTTTCGACCGGCGAGAACCGAGACCCAGTACTTC. It encodes CASSFRPARTETQYF.

This chain connects TRBV5-6 to TRBJ2-4; D is ambiguous. V shed 2 bases and J shed 13 bases, with 31 bases lying between them. Germline lookup yields CDR1 SGHDT and CDR2 YYEEEE. This CDR3 is 18 amino acids long. CDR3 nucleotide sequence: TGTGCCAGCAGCTTTGAGCTAAAGAGCCCCTATGGGATTACGGAGCAGTACTTC. It specifies CASSFELKSPYGITEQYF.